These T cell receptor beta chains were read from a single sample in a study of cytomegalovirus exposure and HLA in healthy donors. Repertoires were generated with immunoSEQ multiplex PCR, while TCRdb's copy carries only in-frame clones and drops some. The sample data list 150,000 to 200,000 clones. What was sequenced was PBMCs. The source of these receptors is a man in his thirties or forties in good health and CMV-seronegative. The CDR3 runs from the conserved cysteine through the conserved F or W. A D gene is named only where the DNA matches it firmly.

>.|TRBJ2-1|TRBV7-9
CASSSPLDNEQFF
TGTGCCAGCAGCAGCCCCTTAGACAATGAGCAGTTCTTC
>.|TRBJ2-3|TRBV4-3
CASSPLGEPNTQYF
TGCGCCAGCAGCCCCCTTGGGGAGCCAAATACGCAGTATTTT
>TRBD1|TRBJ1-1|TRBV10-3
CAISESRQGRTEAFF
TGTGCCATCAGTGAGTCTCGACAGGGCCGGACTGAAGCTTTCTTT
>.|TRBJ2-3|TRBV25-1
CASSEWKGTDTQYF
TGTGCCAGCAGTGAATGGAAGGGGACAGATACGCAGTATTTT
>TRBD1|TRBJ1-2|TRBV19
CASRPRDSGYTF
TGTGCCAGTAGACCAAGGGACAGCGGCTACACCTTC
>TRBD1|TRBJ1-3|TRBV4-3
CASSQGRGLAGNTIYF
TGCGCCAGCAGCCAAGGCAGGGGGCTCGCTGGAAACACCATATATTTT
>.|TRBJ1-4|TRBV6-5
CASRVVTNEKLFF
TGTGCCAGCCGGGTGGTTACTAATGAAAAACTGTTTTTT
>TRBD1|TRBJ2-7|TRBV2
CASSDPATGRTIAFSYEQYF
TGTGCCAGCAGTGACCCGGCGACAGGGCGAACTATAGCTTTCTCCTACGAGCAGTACTTC
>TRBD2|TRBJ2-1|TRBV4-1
CASGPPSGEYNEQFF
TGCGCCAGCGGCCCCCCTAGCGGGGAATACAATGAGCAGTTCTTC
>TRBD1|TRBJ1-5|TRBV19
CASSHTGQSPNQPQHF
TGTGCCAGTAGCCACACGGGACAGAGCCCCAATCAGCCCCAGCATTTT
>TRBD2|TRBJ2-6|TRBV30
CAWSTGGSGANVLTF
TGTGCCTGGAGTACGGGAGGCTCTGGGGCCAACGTCCTGACTTTC
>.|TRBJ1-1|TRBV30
CAWSDLDMIGAFF
TGTGCCTGGAGTGATCTGGACATGATTGGAGCTTTCTTT
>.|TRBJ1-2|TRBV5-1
CASSLGDGEYGYTF
TGCGCCAGCAGCTTGGGAGACGGGGAGTATGGCTACACCTTC
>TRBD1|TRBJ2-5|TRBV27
CASSASQGGETQYF
TGTGCCAGCAGTGCATCACAGGGGGGAGAGACCCAGTACTTC
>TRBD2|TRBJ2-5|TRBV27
CASSSGGGRGGKETQYF
TGTGCCAGCAGCAGCGGAGGCGGGAGGGGGGGAAAAGAGACCCAGTACTTC
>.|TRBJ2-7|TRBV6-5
CASSYLGQDYEQYF
TGTGCCAGCAGTTACTTGGGCCAAGACTACGAGCAGTACTTC
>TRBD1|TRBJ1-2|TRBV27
CASSSAQGAGGYTF
TGTGCCAGCAGCTCGGCCCAGGGGGCAGGCGGCTACACCTTC
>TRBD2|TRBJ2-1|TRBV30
CACRAGTSRYNEQFF
TGTGCCTGCCGGGCCGGGACTAGCAGATACAATGAGCAGTTCTTC
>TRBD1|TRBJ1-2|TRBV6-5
CASSTDRAAGYTF
TGTGCCAGCAGTACCGACAGGGCCGCTGGCTACACCTTC
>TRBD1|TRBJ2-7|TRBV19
CASSIGTVKSYEQYF
TGTGCCAGTAGTATTGGGACAGTAAAATCCTACGAGCAGTACTTC
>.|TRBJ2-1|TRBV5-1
CASRLAVSSYNEQFF
TGCGCCAGCAGATTAGCGGTTAGCTCCTACAATGAGCAGTTCTTC
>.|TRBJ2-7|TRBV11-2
CASTMSGGPGYEQYF
TGTGCCAGCACCATGTCCGGGGGGCCAGGGTACGAGCAGTACTTC
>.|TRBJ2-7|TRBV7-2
CASSLPRTAWNDEQYF
TGTGCCAGCAGCTTACCGAGGACAGCCTGGAATGACGAGCAGTACTTC
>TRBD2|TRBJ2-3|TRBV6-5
CASSYWGGSTDTQYF
TGTGCCAGCAGTTACTGGGGGGGGAGCACAGATACGCAGTATTTT